This TCR beta chain emerged from a study of CD8 T cells in Susac syndrome. Study in general: Patients with Susac syndrome had blood drawn and were at that point therapy-naive, on corticosteroids, or on intravenous immunoglobulin alone. Study-wide points: Susac syndrome CD8+ repertoires were clonally expanded, most strongly in CD8+ TEMRA cells. As acknowledged by the study, its TCR sequencing and HLA analysis included a relatively small number of individuals.

Negative isolation was used for CD8+ and CD4+ T cells and FACS enrichment for TEMRA cells. Reverse transcription of about 0.45 to 1 ug RNA was performed with random hexamers. Each CDR3 protein gets one entry after TCRdb re-called the immunoSEQ multiplex PCR reads with MiXCR. Of some 96,000 distinct CDR3 sequences listed, 95% were seen once; the top ten hold approximately 0.3%. V was shortened by 1 base and J by 12 bases, with 4 bases between the two germline ends. CDR3 length equals 9 residues. Germline V CDR1 and CDR2: KGHSH, LQKENI. With respect to this clonotype: Its target is not known.

This clonotype was sampled from a human donor with Susac syndrome. Sequencing was performed on CD8+ T cells from PBMCs. The gene calls are TRBV18 and TRBJ2-7; no reliable D call. The CDR3: CASSPRAYF. CDR3 bases: TGTGCCAGCTCACCACGGGCGTACTTC.